The 3 T cell receptor beta chains in this list originate from one sample, sequenced in a study of blood T cells in healthy people across ages. The use of a sample-barcoded 5' primer and a J-beta primer mix characterized a second PCR of about 7 to 12 cycles. Using its own MiXCR run on the 5' RACE reads, TCRdb lists one record per CDR3 protein. Among roughly 800,000 distinct CDR3 sequences, nearly 60% were seen once, and the ten largest hold about 20%. Sample: blood. Receptors were obtained from a man aged 30-40 years in good health.

The chain carries TRBV10-3 and TRBJ1-4; TRBD1 agrees at 7 bases. V dropped 6 bases and J dropped 5; count of bases not matched to a gene: 3. Germline values: CDR1 ENHRY, CDR2 SYGVKD. The CDR3 is made up of 13 amino acids. The CDR3 nucleotides are TGTGCCATCAGGCAGGGGGGGAATGAAAAACTGTTTTTT. Amino acid sequence: CAIRQGGNEKLFF.

This clonotype showed up just a few times. This chain links TRBV6-2 or TRBV6-3 with TRBJ2-7; a weak D match, TRBD1 (6 bases). In germline, CDR1 is MNHEY, CDR2 SVGEGT. CDR3 size: 17 residues. Trimming left V 7 bases short and J 4 bases short, with 26 bases between. The chain's CDR3 is CASIPAAAGAGDYEQYF. The CDR3 DNA sequence: TGTGCCAGCATCCCCGCAGCGGCAGGGGCTGGGGATTACGAGCAGTACTTC.

The chain combines TRBV20-1 with TRBJ2-7; 9 nucleotides align to TRBD1. The length of the CDR3 is 12 residues. CDR1 is DFQATT and CDR2 is SNEGSKA in the germline V gene (reference sequence). The CDR3 loop is CSLLGTGNEQYF. The CDR3 nucleotides are TGCAGCCTTCTAGGGACAGGGAACGAGCAGTACTTC.